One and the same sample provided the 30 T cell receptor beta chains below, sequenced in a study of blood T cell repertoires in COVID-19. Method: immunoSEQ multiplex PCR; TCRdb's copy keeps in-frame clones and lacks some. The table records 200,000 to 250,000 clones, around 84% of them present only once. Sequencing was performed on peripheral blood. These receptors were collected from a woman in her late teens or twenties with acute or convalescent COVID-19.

The CDR3, as DNA: TGTGCCAGCAGCCGTACTAGCGGGAGGGCCGAGGAGCAGTTCTTC. The encoded protein is CASSRTSGRAEEQFF. V is TRBV7-9 and J is TRBJ2-1; the match to TRBD2 covers 13 bases. The CDR3 extends over 15 amino acids. The V gene's germline CDR1 is SEHNR and CDR2 FQNEAQ (reference sequence). The J segment lost 10 bases and the V segment lost 5 bases, leaving 8 bases of the junction unmatched.

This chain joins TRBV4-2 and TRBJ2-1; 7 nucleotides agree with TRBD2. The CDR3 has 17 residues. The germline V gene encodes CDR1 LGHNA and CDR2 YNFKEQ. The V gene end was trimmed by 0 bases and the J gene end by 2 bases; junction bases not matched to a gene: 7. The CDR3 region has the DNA TGTGCCAGCAGCCAAGATCTTGGGGGAGGGCCCTACAATGAGCAGTTCTTC. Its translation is CASSQDLGGGPYNEQFF.

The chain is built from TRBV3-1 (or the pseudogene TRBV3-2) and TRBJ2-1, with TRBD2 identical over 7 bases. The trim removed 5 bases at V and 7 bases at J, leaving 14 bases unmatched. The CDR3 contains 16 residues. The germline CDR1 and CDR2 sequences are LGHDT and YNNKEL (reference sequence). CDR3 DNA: TGTGCCAGCAGCACCTATACTAGCGCGCGTTTGAATGAGCAGTTCTTC. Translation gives CASSTYTSARLNEQFF.

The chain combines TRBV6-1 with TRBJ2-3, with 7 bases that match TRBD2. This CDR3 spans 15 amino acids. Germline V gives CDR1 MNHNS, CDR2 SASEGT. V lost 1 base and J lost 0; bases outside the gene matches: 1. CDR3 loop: CASSEGGGSTDTQYF. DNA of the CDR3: TGTGCCAGCAGTGAAGGGGGGGGTAGCACAGATACGCAGTATTTT.

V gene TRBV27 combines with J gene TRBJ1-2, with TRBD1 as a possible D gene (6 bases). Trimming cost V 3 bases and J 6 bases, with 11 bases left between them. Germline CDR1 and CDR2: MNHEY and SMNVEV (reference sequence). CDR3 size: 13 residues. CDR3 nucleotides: TGTGCCAGCAGTTTTCGGCAGGGGCATGGCTACACCTTC. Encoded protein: CASSFRQGHGYTF.

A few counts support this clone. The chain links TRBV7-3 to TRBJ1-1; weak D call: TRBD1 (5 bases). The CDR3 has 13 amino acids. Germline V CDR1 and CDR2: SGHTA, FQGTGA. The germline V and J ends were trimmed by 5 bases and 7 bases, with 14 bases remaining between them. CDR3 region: CASSPSSGGEAFF. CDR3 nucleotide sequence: TGTGCCAGCAGCCCTAGCTCGGGGGGTGAAGCTTTCTTT.

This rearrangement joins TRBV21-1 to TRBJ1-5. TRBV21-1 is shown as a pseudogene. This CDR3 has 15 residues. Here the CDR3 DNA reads TGTGCCAGCAGCGGGGGGGGACACTGCAATCAGCCCCAGCATTTT. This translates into CASSGGGHCNQPQHF.

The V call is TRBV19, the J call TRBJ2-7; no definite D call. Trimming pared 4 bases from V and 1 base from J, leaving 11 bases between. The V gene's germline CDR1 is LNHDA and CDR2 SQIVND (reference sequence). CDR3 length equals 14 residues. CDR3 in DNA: TGTGCCAGTAGTACCCATGAGGTATCCTACGAGCAGTACTTC. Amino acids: CASSTHEVSYEQYF.

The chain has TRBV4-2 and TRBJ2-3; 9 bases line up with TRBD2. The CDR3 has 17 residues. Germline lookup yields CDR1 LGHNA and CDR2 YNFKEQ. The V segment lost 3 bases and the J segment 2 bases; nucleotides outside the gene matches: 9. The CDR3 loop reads CASSHLLPGLATDTQYF. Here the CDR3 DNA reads TGTGCCAGCAGCCACCTACTGCCGGGACTAGCCACAGATACGCAGTATTTT.

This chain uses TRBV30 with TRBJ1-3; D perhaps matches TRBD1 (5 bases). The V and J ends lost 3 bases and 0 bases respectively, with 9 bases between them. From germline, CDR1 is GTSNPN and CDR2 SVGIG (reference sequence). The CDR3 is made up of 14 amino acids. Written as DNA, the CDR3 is TGTGCCTGGAGGGCTCAGGGCTCTGGAAACACCATATATTTT. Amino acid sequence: CAWRAQGSGNTIYF.

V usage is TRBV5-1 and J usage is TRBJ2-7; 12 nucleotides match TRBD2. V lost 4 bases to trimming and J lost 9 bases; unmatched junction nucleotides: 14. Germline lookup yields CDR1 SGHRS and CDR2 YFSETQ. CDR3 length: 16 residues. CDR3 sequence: CASSPVGLAGGPAQYF. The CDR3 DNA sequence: TGCGCCAGCAGCCCCGTGGGGCTAGCGGGAGGGCCCGCGCAGTACTTC.

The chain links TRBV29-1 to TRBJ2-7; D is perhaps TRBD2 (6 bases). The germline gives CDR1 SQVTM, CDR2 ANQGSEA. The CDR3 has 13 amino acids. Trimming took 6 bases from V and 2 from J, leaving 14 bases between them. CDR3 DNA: TGCAGCGTCGGTCGGGACTTTCCCTACGAGCAGTACTTC. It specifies CSVGRDFPYEQYF.

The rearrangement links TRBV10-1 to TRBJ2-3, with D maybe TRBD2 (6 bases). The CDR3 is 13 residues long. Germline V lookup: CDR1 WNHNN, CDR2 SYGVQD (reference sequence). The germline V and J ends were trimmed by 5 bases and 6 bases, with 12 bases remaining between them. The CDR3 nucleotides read TGCGCCAGCAGTCCCCGGGCGGGGGATACGCAGTATTTT. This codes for CASSPRAGDTQYF.

CDR3 DNA: TGTGCCAGCAGCGAGGGACAGGCTACCCTCTACGAGCAGTACTTC. This translates into CASSEGQATLYEQYF. The chain couples TRBV9 to TRBJ2-7; 8 positions agree with TRBD1. The CDR3 length is 15 residues. Losses at the gene ends were 3 bases for V and 3 bases for J; bases not matched to a gene: 8. Germline CDR1 reads SGDLS; CDR2 reads YYNGEE.

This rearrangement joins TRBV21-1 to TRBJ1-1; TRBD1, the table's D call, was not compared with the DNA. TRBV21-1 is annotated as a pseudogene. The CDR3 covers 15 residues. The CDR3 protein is CASSKGTGGCTEAFF. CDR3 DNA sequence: TGTGCCAGCAGCAAAGGGACAGGGGGCTGCACTGAAGCTTTCTTT.

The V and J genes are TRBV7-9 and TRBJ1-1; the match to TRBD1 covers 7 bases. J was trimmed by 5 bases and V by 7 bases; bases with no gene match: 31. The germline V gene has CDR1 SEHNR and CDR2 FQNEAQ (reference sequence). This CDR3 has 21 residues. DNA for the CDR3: TGTGCCAGCACCAAGGGGAATTGGACAGGTCCAGCAGGTGGGTACAAAACTGAAGCTTTCTTT. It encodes CASTKGNWTGPAGGYKTEAFF.

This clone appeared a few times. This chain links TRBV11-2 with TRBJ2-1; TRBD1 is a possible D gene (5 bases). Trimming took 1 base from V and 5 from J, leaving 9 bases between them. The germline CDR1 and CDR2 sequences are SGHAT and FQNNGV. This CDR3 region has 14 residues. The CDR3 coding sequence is TGTGCCAGCAGCTTAGTAAACAGGAACAATGAGCAGTTCTTC. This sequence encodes CASSLVNRNNEQFF.

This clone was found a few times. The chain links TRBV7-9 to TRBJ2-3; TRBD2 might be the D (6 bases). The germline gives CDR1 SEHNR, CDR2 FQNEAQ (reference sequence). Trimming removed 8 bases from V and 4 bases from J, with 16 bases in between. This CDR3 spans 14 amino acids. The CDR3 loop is CASAGQEGSDTQYF. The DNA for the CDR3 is TGTGCCAGCGCAGGGCAGGAGGGCTCAGATACGCAGTATTTT.

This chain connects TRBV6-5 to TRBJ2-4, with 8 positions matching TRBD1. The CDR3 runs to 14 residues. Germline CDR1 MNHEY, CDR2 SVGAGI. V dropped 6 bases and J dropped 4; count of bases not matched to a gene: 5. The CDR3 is CASRVDRGKNIQYF. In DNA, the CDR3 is TGTGCCAGCAGGGTCGACAGGGGTAAAAACATTCAGTACTTC.

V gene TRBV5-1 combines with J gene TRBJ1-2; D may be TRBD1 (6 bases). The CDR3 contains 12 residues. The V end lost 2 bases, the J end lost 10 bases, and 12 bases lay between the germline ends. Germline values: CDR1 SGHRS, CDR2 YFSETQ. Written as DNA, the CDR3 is TGCGCCAGCAGCTTCACGGACAGATACTACACCTTC. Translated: CASSFTDRYYTF. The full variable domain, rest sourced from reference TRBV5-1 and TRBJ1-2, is KAGVTQTPRYLIKTRGQQVTLSCSPISGHRSVSWYQQTPGQGLQFLFEYFSETQRNKGNFPGRFSGRQFSNSRSEMNVSTLELGDSALYLCASSFTDRYYTFGSGTRLTVV.

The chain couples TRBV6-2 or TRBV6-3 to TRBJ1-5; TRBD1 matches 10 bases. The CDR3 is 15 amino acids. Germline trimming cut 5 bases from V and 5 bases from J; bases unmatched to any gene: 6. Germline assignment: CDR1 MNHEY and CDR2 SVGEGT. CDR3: CASSPSGQGYQPQHF. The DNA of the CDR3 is TGTGCCAGCAGTCCGTCGGGACAGGGGTATCAGCCCCAGCATTTT.

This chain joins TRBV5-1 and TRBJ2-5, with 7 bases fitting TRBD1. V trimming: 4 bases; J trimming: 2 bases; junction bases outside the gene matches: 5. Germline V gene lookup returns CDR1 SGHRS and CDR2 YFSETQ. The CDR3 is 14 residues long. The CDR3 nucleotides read TGCGCCAGCAGCACCTGGGGACAGCAAGAGACCCAGTACTTC. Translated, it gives CASSTWGQQETQYF.

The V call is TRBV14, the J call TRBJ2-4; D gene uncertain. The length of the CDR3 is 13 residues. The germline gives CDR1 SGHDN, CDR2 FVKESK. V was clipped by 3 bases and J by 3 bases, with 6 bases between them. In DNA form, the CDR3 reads TGTGCCAGCAGCCACCGCTACAAAAACATTCAGTACTTC. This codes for CASSHRYKNIQYF.

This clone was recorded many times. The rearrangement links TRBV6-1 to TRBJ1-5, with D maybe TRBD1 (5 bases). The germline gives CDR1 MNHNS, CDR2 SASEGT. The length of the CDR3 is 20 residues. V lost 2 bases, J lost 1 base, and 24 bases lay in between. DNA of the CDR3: TGTGCCAGCAGTGAACTCTCCTTTGGGGGGTGGGAAGGGAGCAATCAGCCCCAGCATTTT. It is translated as CASSELSFGGWEGSNQPQHF.

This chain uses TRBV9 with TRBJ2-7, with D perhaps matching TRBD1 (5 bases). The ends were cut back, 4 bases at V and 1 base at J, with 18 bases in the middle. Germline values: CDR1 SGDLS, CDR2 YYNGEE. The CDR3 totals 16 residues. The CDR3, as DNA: TGTGCCAGCAGCCCTGGGGCAGGGTCTGGTTCCTACGAGCAGTACTTC. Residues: CASSPGAGSGSYEQYF.

The CDR3 loop is CAISESGKTGGEYQETQYF. For the CDR3, the DNA is TGTGCCATCAGTGAGAGCGGGAAGACAGGGGGAGAGTACCAAGAGACCCAGTACTTC. The chain links TRBV10-3 to TRBJ2-5; 9 bases match TRBD1. The V segment lost 2 bases and the J segment 0 bases; nucleotides outside the gene matches: 13. CDR1 is ENHRY and CDR2 is SYGVKD in the germline V gene. The CDR3 has 19 residues.

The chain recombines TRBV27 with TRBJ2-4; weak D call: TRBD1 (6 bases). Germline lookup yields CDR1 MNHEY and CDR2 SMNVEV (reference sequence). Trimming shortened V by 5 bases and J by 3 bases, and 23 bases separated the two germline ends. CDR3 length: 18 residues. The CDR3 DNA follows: TGTGCCAGCAGTGAACGAACACAGGGACGGGCCGGCAAAAACATTCAGTACTTC. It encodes CASSERTQGRAGKNIQYF.

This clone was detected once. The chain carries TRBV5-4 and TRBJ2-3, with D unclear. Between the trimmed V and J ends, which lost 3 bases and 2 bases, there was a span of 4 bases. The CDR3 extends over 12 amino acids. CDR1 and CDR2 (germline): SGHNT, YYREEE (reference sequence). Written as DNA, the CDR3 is TGTGCCAGCAGCTCAAACACAGATACGCAGTATTTT. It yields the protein CASSSNTDTQYF.

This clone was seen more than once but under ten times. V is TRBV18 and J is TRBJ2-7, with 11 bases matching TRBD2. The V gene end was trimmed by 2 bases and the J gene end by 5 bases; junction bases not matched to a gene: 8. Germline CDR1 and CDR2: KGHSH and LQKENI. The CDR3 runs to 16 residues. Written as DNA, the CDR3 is TGTGCCAGCTCACCATCGCTAGCGGGAGGTAAGGACGAGCAGTACTTC. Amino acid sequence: CASSPSLAGGKDEQYF.

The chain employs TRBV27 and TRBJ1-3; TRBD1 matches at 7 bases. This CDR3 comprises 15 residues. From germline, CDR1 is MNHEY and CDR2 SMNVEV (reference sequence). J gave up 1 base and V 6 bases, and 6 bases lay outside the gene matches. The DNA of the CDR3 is TGTGCCAGCAGGAACCTCAGGGGGTCTGGAAACACCATATATTTT. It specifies CASRNLRGSGNTIYF.